This T cell receptor beta chain was recorded in a study of blood T cell repertoires in COVID-19. The germline V gene has CDR1 SNHLY and CDR2 FYNNEI. V was shortened by 5 bases and J by 0 bases, with 16 bases between the two germline ends. CDR3 length equals 16 residues. Original handling: Nucleated cell counts were estimated from reference gene primer amplification. Repertoires were generated with immunoSEQ multiplex PCR, while TCRdb's copy carries only in-frame clones and drops some. The V and J calls and the clone size are those of that table, but D and trimming were determined from the DNA. The data hold roughly 180,000 clones, with 75% to 90% observed a single time.

Sequencing used peripheral blood. The sequence derives from a man between 65 and 79 years old with active or convalescent COVID-19. This rearrangement joins TRBV2 to TRBJ1-1; D gene unclear. CDR3 amino acids: CASSPRMTDLNTEAFF. CDR3 DNA: TGTGCCAGCAGTCCTCGAATGACGGACTTGAACACTGAAGCTTTCTTT.